The entry below gives a single T cell receptor (beta chain) sequence along with its context. Germline-derived CDR1 and CDR2 are SNHLY and FYNNEI. V trimming: 4 bases; J trimming: 8 bases; junction bases outside the gene matches: 5. There are 14 residues in the CDR3. The entry originates in a study of T cells in Graves' hyperthyroidism and ophthalmopathy. Amplification of TCR beta CDR3 regions used RNA as the template. The primer set for the first-round RT-PCR of the TCR CDR3 was HTBI. TCRdb re-derived calls from the multiplex PCR reads in MiXCR, one entry per CDR3 protein. The table lists about 590,000 distinct CDR3 sequences, more than 13% of them singletons.

The clonotype was recovered from a woman younger than 30 with Graves' ophthalmopathy. Input material: blood. The chain recombines TRBV2 with TRBJ2-1; 10 bases are shared with TRBD1. The DNA for the CDR3 is TGTGCCAGCAGTGGACGACAGGGGGCCGATGAGCAGTTCTTC. As protein: CASSGRQGADEQFF.